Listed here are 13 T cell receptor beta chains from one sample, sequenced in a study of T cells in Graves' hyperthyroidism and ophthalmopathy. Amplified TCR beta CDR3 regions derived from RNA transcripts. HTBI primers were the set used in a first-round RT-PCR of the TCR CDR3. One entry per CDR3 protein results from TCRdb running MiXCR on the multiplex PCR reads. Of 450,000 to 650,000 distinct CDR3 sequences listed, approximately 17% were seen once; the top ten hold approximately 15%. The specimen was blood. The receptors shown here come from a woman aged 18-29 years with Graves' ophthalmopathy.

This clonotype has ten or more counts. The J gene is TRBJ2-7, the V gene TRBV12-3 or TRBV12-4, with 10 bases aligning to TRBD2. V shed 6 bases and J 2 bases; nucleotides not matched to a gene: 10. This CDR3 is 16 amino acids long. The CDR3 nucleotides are TGTGCCAGCAGCCCCGGACTAGCGGAGGGCGCCTACGAGCAGTACTTC. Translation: CASSPGLAEGAYEQYF.

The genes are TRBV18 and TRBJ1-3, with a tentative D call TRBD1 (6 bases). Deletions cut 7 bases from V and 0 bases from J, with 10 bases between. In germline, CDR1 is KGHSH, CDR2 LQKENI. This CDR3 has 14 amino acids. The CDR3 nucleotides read TGTGCCAGCTACGGACAGTCCTCTGGAAACACCATATATTTT. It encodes CASYGQSSGNTIYF.

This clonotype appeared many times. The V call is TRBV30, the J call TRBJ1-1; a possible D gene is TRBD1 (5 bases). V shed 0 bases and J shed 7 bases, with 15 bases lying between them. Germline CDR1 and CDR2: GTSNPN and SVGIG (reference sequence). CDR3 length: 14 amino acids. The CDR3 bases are TGTGCCTGGAGTGTTGGAGGGGTTACGAATGAAGCTTTCTTT. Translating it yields CAWSVGGVTNEAFF.

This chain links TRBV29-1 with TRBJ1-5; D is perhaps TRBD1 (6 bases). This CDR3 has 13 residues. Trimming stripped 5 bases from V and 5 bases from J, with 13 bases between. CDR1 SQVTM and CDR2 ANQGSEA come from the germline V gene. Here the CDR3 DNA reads TGCAGCGTTAGCAGGGGAGATCATCAGCCCCAGCATTTT. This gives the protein CSVSRGDHQPQHF.

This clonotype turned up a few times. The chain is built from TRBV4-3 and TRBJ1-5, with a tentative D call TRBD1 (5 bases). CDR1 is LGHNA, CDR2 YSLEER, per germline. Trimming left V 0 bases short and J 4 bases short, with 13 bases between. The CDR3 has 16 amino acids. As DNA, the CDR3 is TGCGCCAGCAGCCAAGAATTCGCCCGGGGGAATCAGCCCCAGCATTTT. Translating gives CASSQEFARGNQPQHF.

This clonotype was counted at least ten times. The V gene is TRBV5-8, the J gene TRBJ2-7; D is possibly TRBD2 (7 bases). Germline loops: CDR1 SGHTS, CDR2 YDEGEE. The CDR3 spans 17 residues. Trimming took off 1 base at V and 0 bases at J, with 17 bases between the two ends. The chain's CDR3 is CASSLWDLRGASYEQYF. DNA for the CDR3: TGTGCCAGCAGCTTGTGGGACCTTCGGGGGGCCTCCTACGAGCAGTACTTC.

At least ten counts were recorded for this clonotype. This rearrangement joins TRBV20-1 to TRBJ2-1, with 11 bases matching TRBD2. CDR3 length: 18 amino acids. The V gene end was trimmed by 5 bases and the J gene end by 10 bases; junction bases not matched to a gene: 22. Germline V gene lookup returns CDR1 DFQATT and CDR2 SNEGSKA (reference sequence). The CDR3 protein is CSALSPLLAGEGVGEQFF. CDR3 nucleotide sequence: TGCAGTGCTCTTTCGCCTTTACTAGCGGGAGAGGGGGTCGGAGAGCAGTTCTTC.

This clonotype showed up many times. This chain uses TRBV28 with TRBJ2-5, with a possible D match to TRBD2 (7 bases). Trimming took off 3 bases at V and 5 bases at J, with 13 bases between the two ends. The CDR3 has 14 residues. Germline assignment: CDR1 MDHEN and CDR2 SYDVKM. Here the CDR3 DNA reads TGTGCCAGCAGTTTTTCGGGGGGCAGGGAGACCCAGTACTTC. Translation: CASSFSGGRETQYF.

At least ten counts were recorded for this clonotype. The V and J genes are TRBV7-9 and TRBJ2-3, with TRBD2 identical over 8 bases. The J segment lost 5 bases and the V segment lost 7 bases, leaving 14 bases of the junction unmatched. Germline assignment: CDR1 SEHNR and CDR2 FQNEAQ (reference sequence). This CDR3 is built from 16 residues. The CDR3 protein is CASTTVGGGPEDTQYF. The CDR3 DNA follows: TGTGCCAGCACAACCGTCGGGGGGGGGCCGGAAGATACGCAGTATTTT.

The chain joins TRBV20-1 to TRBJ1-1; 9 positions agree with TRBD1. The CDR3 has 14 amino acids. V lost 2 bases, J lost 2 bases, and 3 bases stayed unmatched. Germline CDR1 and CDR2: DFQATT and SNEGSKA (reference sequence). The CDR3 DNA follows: TGCAGTGCTAGATGGACAGGGGCTAACACTGAAGCTTTCTTT. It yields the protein CSARWTGANTEAFF.

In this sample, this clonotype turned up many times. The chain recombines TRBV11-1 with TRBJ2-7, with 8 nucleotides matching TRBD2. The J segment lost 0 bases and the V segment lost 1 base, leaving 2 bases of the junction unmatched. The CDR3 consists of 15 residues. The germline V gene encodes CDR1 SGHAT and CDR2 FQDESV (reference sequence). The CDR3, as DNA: TGTGCCAGCAGCTTAGGACTAGCGACCTCCTACGAGCAGTACTTC. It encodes CASSLGLATSYEQYF.

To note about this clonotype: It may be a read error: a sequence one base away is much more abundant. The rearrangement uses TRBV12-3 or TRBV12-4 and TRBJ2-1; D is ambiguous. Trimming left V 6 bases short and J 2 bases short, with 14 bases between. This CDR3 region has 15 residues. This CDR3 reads CASRATMGTYNEQFF. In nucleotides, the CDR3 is TGTGCCAGCAGAGCCACTATGGGCACCTACAATGAGCAGTTCTTC.

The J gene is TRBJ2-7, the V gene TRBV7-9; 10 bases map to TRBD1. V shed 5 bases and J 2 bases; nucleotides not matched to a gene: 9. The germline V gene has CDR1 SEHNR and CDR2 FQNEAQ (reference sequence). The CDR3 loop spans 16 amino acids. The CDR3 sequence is CASSEEGQGETYEQYF. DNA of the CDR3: TGTGCCAGCAGCGAGGAAGGACAGGGGGAAACCTACGAGCAGTACTTC.